This is a list of T cell receptor beta chains from one sample in a study of blood T cell repertoires in COVID-19. Produced via immunoSEQ multiplex PCR; TCRdb's table is partial and in-frame only. The profile shows 110,000 or so clones, more than 60% of them singletons. The sample was peripheral blood. Every receptor here comes from a man between 65 and 85 years old with acute or convalescent COVID-19. Both conserved end residues are part of each CDR3. The D gene is left open where the match is weak. Some rows have no size entry. The others give once, few or many, or a class for an expanded clone.

j_gene | d_gene | abundance | v_gene | CDR3aa | CDR3nt
TRBJ1-5 | NA | NA | TRBV6-5 | CASRFSGDSNQPQHF | TGTGCCAGCAGGTTCAGCGGAGATAGCAATCAGCCCCAGCATTTT
TRBJ1-1 | TRBD1 | NA | TRBV28 | CASSPGQTFRTEAFF | TGTGCCAGCAGTCCGGGACAGACATTTAGGACTGAAGCTTTCTTT
TRBJ2-7 | NA | NA | TRBV19 | CASSILVSYEQYF | TGTGCCAGTAGTATCCTCGTTTCCTACGAGCAGTACTTC
TRBJ1-1 | TRBD1 | NA | TRBV2 | CASSDLGRGMTEAFF | TGTGCCAGCAGTGACTTGGGCAGGGGGATGACTGAAGCTTTCTTT
TRBJ2-1 | NA | NA | TRBV5-6 | CASSFTSNNEQFF | TGTGCCAGCAGCTTTACTAGCAACAATGAGCAGTTCTTC
TRBJ2-3 | TRBD2 | NA | TRBV3-1/TRBV3-2 | CASSHPGSGVSTDTQYF | TGTGCCAGCAGCCACCCGGGGAGCGGGGTAAGCACAGATACGCAGTATTTT
TRBJ1-5 | NA | NA | TRBV28 | CASSFLRISGRTQPQHF | TGTGCCAGCAGTTTTTTGCGGATTAGTGGACGGACACAGCCCCAGCATTTT
TRBJ2-1 | NA | NA | TRBV20-1 | CSARSNNEQFF | TGCAGTGCTAGATCCAACAATGAGCAGTTCTTC
TRBJ1-5 | TRBD1 | NA | TRBV28 | CASSSMTGSEDQPQHF | TGTGCCAGCAGTTCAATGACAGGGTCTGAGGATCAGCCCCAGCATTTT
TRBJ1-1 | TRBD1 | NA | TRBV6-6 | CALRSGQGWTEAFF | TGTGCCCTAAGATCTGGACAGGGTTGGACTGAAGCTTTCTTT
TRBJ2-1 | NA | NA | TRBV9 | CASSVVGGVDEQFF | TGTGCCAGCAGCGTAGTCGGAGGGGTCGATGAGCAGTTCTTC
TRBJ2-7 | TRBD1 | NA | TRBV13 | CASSLGQGFEQYF | TGTGCCAGCAGCTTGGGACAGGGTTTCGAGCAGTACTTC
TRBJ2-2 | TRBD2 | few | TRBV9 | CASSESGSRELFF | TGTGCCAGCAGCGAGAGCGGGAGTAGGGAGCTGTTTTTT
TRBJ2-1 | TRBD2 | NA | TRBV6-4 | CASSDSGSGRNHEQFF | TGTGCCAGCAGTGACTCTGGGAGCGGGAGGAACCATGAGCAGTTCTTC
TRBJ2-5 | NA | NA | TRBV5-6 | CASTPATGRGSETQYF | TGTGCCAGCACCCCCGCAACGGGCAGGGGATCAGAGACCCAGTACTTC
TRBJ2-3 | NA | NA | TRBV2 | CASRPAEGTDTQYF | TGTGCCAGCCGGCCAGCGGAAGGCACAGATACGCAGTATTTT
TRBJ1-4 | TRBD1 | NA | TRBV28 | CASNTWDTSGGEKLFF | TGTGCCAGCAACACATGGGACACCTCAGGGGGTGAAAAACTGTTTTTT
TRBJ2-7 | TRBD2 | NA | TRBV2 | CASIWSGGYEQYF | TGTGCCAGCATATGGAGCGGGGGCTACGAGCAGTACTTC
TRBJ2-3 | TRBD2 | NA | TRBV7-9 | CASSSRLAGGTDTQYF | TGTGCCAGCAGCTCCCGTCTGGCGGGAGGGACAGATACGCAGTATTTT
TRBJ2-5 | NA | few | TRBV19 | CASSIATGIEETQYF | TGTGCCAGTAGTATCGCTACAGGGATAGAAGAGACCCAGTACTTC
TRBJ1-1 | NA | NA | TRBV7-2 | CASSLGRGSEAFF | TGTGCCAGCAGCTTAGGGCGCGGGTCTGAGGCTTTCTTT
TRBJ2-7 | TRBD1 | NA | TRBV6-6 | CASSDRGTGEQYF | TGTGCCAGCAGCGACAGGGGTACGGGAGAGCAGTACTTC
TRBJ1-3 | NA | NA | TRBV7-9 | CASRPGYSGNTIYF | TGTGCCAGCAGACCGGGATACTCTGGAAACACCATATATTTT
TRBJ2-5 | NA | NA | TRBV5-1 | CASSLAGGQETQYF | TGCGCCAGCAGCTTGGCCGGGGGCCAAGAGACCCAGTACTTC
TRBJ2-1 | TRBD2 | NA | TRBV24-1 | CATRGDSGRAGDNEQFF | TGTGCCACCAGGGGAGATAGCGGGAGGGCCGGCGACAATGAGCAGTTCTTC
TRBJ2-4 | TRBD1 | NA | TRBV18 | CASSPEPGQEPSERAKNIQYF | TGTGCCAGCTCACCAGAACCGGGACAGGAGCCGAGCGAAAGAGCCAAAAACATTCAGTACTTC
TRBJ2-1 | TRBD2 | NA | TRBV7-3 | CASSPNGLAEGEQFF | TGTGCCAGCAGCCCGAATGGACTAGCGGAGGGTGAGCAGTTCTTC
TRBJ2-7 | NA | NA | TRBV15 | CATSREPTGVVYEQYF | TGTGCCACCAGCAGAGAACCGACGGGGGTGGTCTACGAGCAGTACTTC
TRBJ1-2 | NA | NA | TRBV5-6 | CASSYLTGNYGYTF | TGTGCCAGCAGCTACCTTACAGGGAACTATGGCTACACCTTC
TRBJ2-7 | TRBD1 | NA | TRBV27 | CASSSPGQGHEQYF | TGTGCCAGCAGTTCTCCGGGACAGGGCCACGAGCAGTACTTC
TRBJ2-3 | TRBD2 | NA | TRBV7-3 | CASSLGGGRADTQYF | TGTGCCAGCAGCTTGGGTGGCGGGAGGGCTGATACGCAGTATTTT